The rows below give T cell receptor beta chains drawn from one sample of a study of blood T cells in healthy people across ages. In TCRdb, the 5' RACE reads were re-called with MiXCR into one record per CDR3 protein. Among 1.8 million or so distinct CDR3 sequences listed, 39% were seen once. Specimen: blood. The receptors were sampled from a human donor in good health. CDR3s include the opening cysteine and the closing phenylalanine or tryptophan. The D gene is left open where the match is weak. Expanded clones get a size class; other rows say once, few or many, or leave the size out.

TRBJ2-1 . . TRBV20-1 CSAGQSPFPYNEQFF TGCAGTGCTGGCCAATCCCCCTTCCCCTACAATGAGCAGTTCTTC
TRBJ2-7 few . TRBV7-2 CASSPGVLYEQYF TGTGCCAGCAGCCCAGGGGTACTCTACGAGCAGTACTTC
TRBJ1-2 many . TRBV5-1 CASSLVGDGYTF TGTGCCAGCAGCTTAGTGGGGGATGGCTACACCTTC
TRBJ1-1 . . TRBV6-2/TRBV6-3 CASSYSSLAGLTEAFF TGTGCCAGCAGTTACTCATCGCTTGCGGGGCTCACTGAAGCTTTCTTT
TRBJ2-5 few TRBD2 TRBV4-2 CASSPSGTSASQETQYF TGTGCCAGCAGCCCCTCCGGGACTAGCGCTTCCCAAGAGACCCAGTACTTC
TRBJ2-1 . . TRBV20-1 CSASRLGPYNEQFF TGCAGTGCTTCGAGGCTGGGGCCCTACAATGAGCAGTTCTTC
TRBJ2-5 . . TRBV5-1 CASSLVTEETQNF TGCGCCAGCAGCTTGGTGACGGAAGAGACCCAGAACTTC
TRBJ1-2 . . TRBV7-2 CASSLDSLRVYGYTF TGTGCCAGCAGCTTAGATAGTTTAAGGGTTTATGGCTACACCTTC
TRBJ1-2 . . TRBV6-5 CASSYRLAGPLDYGYTF TGTGCCAGCAGTTATCGATTGGCAGGGCCCCTGGACTATGGCTACACCTTC
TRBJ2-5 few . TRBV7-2 CASSTRGAPVETQYF TGTGCCAGCAGCACCCGGGGGGCACCCGTAGAGACCCAGTACTTC
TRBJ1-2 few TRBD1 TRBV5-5 CASNLIGDSRLGGYIF TGTGCCAGCAACTTAATCGGGGACAGCCGGTTAGGTGGCTACATCTTC
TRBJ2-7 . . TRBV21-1 CASSNPGGLWYEQYF TGTGCCAGCAGCAACCCGGGGGGGCTGTGGTACGAGCAGTACTTC
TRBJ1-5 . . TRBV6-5 CASSYSRSRGPISQPQHF TGTGCCAGCAGTTACTCGAGAAGTAGAGGCCCGATCAGTCAGCCCCAGCATTTT
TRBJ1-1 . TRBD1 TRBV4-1 CASTDREEAFF TGCGCCAGCACCGACAGGGAGGAAGCTTTCTTT
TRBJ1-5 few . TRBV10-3 CAISDEGIWDQPQHF TGTGCCATCAGTGACGAAGGGATTTGGGATCAGCCCCAGCATTTT
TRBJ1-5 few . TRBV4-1 CASSQHRESNQPQHF TGCGCCAGCAGCCAACACAGGGAAAGCAATCAGCCCCAGCATTTT
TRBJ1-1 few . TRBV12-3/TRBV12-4 CASSLTYLNTEAFF TGTGCCAGCAGTTTGACGTATTTAAACACTGAAGCTTTCTTT
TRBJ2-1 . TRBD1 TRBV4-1 CASSLGQGAWDEQFF TGCGCCAGCAGCTTGGGACAGGGGGCTTGGGATGAGCAGTTCTTC
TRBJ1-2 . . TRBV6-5 CASSYSFGGVRAGGYTF TGTGCCAGCAGTTACTCCTTTGGCGGGGTCAGAGCCGGTGGCTACACCTTC
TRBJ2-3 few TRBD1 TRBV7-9 CASSRDREADTQYF TGTGCCAGCTCCCGGGACAGGGAAGCGGATACGCAGTATTTT